The subject of this entry is one T cell receptor (beta chain). Assay used: immunoSEQ multiplex PCR; TCRdb lists only in-frame clones, some missing. Among roughly 1,600,000 clones listed, roughly 98.5% were seen once. Donors had no recently reported acute infections or vaccinations and were HIV-negative. The entry originates in a study of shared clonotypes between healthy human individuals. This sequence was found in a man younger than 40 in good health. Specimen: naive CD4+ T cells sorted from blood. Subset noted: CD45RA+ positively selected.

CDR3 sequence: CASSPNWGANEQFF. For the CDR3, the DNA is TGTGCCAGCTCACCGAATTGGGGGGCGAATGAGCAGTTCTTC. This chain connects TRBV18 to TRBJ2-1; D possibly matches TRBD1 or TRBD2 (6 bases each). The CDR3 covers 14 residues. V was cut by 3 bases and J by 7 bases, with 13 bases left in between. Germline lookup yields CDR1 KGHSH and CDR2 LQKENI.